A single sample gave rise to the 32 T cell receptor beta chains below, sequenced in a study of blood T cell repertoires in COVID-19. Some clones are missing from TCRdb's copy, which holds only in-frame ones; the method was immunoSEQ multiplex PCR. The data hold over 150,000 clones, with approximately 81% observed a single time. The sample consisted of peripheral blood. These receptors were taken from a man aged 35 to 55 with acute or convalescent COVID-19.

The chain recombines TRBV12-5 with TRBJ1-1; D is unclear. Germline assignment: CDR1 LGHNT and CDR2 FRNRAP. CDR3 size: 16 residues. Trimming shortened V by 0 bases and J by 4 bases, and 15 bases separated the two germline ends. CDR3 bases: TGTGCTAGTGGTTTGGTACTCGGGAGTGCGGGCACTGAAGCTTTCTTT. It specifies CASGLVLGSAGTEAFF.

In this sample, this clone turned up a few times. The genes are TRBV7-9 and TRBJ2-7; D possibly corresponds to TRBD1 (5 bases). With 4 bases removed from V and 6 bases from J, the gap between germline ends came to 16 bases. CDR1 is SEHNR and CDR2 is FQNEAQ in the germline V gene (reference sequence). The CDR3 contains 14 residues. The CDR3 reads CASSSIRQWPEQYF. For the CDR3, the DNA is TGTGCCAGCAGCTCCATCCGACAGTGGCCCGAGCAGTACTTC.

The chain combines TRBV5-8 with TRBJ2-2; no clear D. The ends were cut back, 1 base at V and 5 bases at J, with 21 bases in the middle. This CDR3 is 18 amino acids long. Germline CDR1 is SGHTS and CDR2 is YDEGEE. The CDR3 region has the DNA TGTGCCAGCAGCTTGTTCCTAATGACTGGGTCAAAGACCGGGGAGCTGTTTTTT. Amino acid sequence: CASSLFLMTGSKTGELFF.

This clone has a single count. The rearrangement uses TRBV3-1 (or the pseudogene TRBV3-2) and TRBJ2-5; the D gene is possibly TRBD2 (5 bases). Germline lookup yields CDR1 LGHDT and CDR2 YNNKEL (reference sequence). The CDR3 spans 16 residues. V gave up 0 bases and J gave up 5 bases, with 16 bases separating them. The CDR3 here is CASSQDGPSIEETQYF. CDR3 sequence (DNA): TGTGCCAGCAGCCAAGATGGACCTAGCATCGAGGAGACCCAGTACTTC.

This chain connects TRBV6-1 to TRBJ1-2; perhaps TRBD1 as D (6 bases). V lost 1 base and J lost 6, with 18 bases in between. Germline CDR1 and CDR2: MNHNS and SASEGT. This CDR3 is built from 16 residues. CDR3 amino acids: CASSEVYGGEGDGYTF. The CDR3 coding sequence is TGTGCCAGCAGTGAAGTTTATGGGGGCGAGGGGGATGGCTACACCTTC.

This clone was detected a few times. This chain joins TRBV7-3 and TRBJ1-6, with D possibly being TRBD1 (5 bases). The V end was cut by 3 bases, the J end by 10 bases, with 13 bases between. CDR3 size: 14 residues. From germline, CDR1 is SGHTA and CDR2 FQGTGA. The CDR3 sequence is CASSFGGNGSPLHF. The CDR3 nucleotides read TGTGCCAGCAGCTTCGGGGGAAACGGGTCACCCCTCCACTTT.

The CDR3 DNA is TGTGCCAGCAGCTTGGACATTGCCTACGAGCAGTACTTC. It is translated as CASSLDIAYEQYF. The V and J genes are TRBV11-2 and TRBJ2-7, with D perhaps matching TRBD1 (5 bases). Trimming removed 3 bases from V and 2 bases from J, with 8 bases in between. The CDR3 extends over 13 amino acids. Germline-derived CDR1 and CDR2 are SGHAT and FQNNGV.

The sample holds one count of this clone. This chain connects TRBV28 to TRBJ1-2; possibly TRBD1 for D (6 bases). V lost 5 bases to trimming and J lost 4 bases, with 14 bases between them. Germline V gene sequence: CDR1 MDHEN, CDR2 SYDVKM. CDR3 length equals 14 residues. The CDR3 DNA sequence: TGTGCCAGCAGTGGTCTGGGGGGGCTCTATGGCTACACCTTC. It specifies CASSGLGGLYGYTF.

The CDR3, as DNA: TGTGCCAGCGGACAGCCTAACTATGGCTACACCTTC. Amino acids: CASGQPNYGYTF. The V call is TRBV9, the J call TRBJ1-2; D possibly corresponds to TRBD1 (6 bases). V was shortened by 7 bases and J by 0 bases, with 7 bases between the two germline ends. The CDR3 length is 12 residues. Germline V lookup: CDR1 SGDLS, CDR2 YYNGEE.

V is TRBV25-1 and J is TRBJ2-5; 14 bases are shared with TRBD2. CDR1 and CDR2 from the germline V gene are MGHDK and SYGVNS. V dropped 3 bases and J dropped 5; count of bases not matched to a gene: 8. CDR3 length equals 17 residues. The CDR3 nucleotides are TGTGCCAGCAGTGATTCCTTAGGACTAGCGGGGGGCGAGACCCAGTACTTC. Its translation: CASSDSLGLAGGETQYF.

Concerning this clone: It may be a read error: a sequence one base away is much more abundant. This sample also contains other DNA sequences that code for the same CDR3. The J gene is TRBJ1-2, the V gene TRBV12-3 or TRBV12-4; no clear D gene. This CDR3 is built from 11 residues. Deletions cut 5 bases from V and 4 bases from J, with 5 bases between. The CDR3 nucleotides are TGTGCCAGCAGTCCCGGCTATGGCTACACCTTC. Its protein product is CASSPGYGYTF.

The chain employs TRBV3-1 (or the pseudogene TRBV3-2) and TRBJ1-2, with TRBD1 matching over 9 bases. The germline V gene has CDR1 LGHDT and CDR2 YNNKEL (reference sequence). The CDR3 contains 15 residues. With 4 bases clipped from V and 8 bases from J, the junction kept 11 bases outside the gene matches. The CDR3 here is CASSLPGQGTGGYTF. CDR3 bases: TGTGCCAGCAGCCTACCGGGACAGGGAACGGGGGGCTACACCTTC.

This clone was counted between two and nine times. The sample contains more than one DNA sequence encoding this CDR3. The chain employs TRBV27 and TRBJ2-7; TRBD2 aligns across 8 bases. The V gene end was trimmed by 5 bases and the J gene end by 2 bases; junction bases not matched to a gene: 2. This CDR3 is built from 13 residues. The germline V gene encodes CDR1 MNHEY and CDR2 SMNVEV (reference sequence). The DNA for the CDR3 is TGTGCCAGCAGTCCGGGACTAGCCTACGAGCAGTACTTC. This gives the protein CASSPGLAYEQYF.

This clone was recorded only once. The chain employs TRBV29-1 and TRBJ2-1, with D possibly being TRBD1 (5 bases). Germline loops: CDR1 SQVTM, CDR2 ANQGSEA. V was pared by 7 bases and J by 8 bases, with 15 bases between. CDR3 length: 12 amino acids. The CDR3, as DNA: TGCAGCGGCTCCGACAGCCAGGATGAGCAGTTCTTC. Protein product: CSGSDSQDEQFF.

The chain joins TRBV19 to TRBJ1-1; tentative D call: TRBD1 (6 bases). Germline V gene data show CDR1 as LNHDA and CDR2 as SQIVND (reference sequence). Trimming pared 10 bases from V and 7 bases from J, leaving 37 bases between. The CDR3 spans 19 residues. CDR3 sequence (DNA): TGTGCCACCTTCGGGGGGCGTCTCGAGGGACCCACCGTGAGACGTGAAGCTTTCTTT. As protein: CATFGGRLEGPTVRREAFF.

In its sample, this clone was seen once. The chain has TRBV15 and TRBJ2-5; the match to TRBD2 covers 9 bases. V shed 2 bases, J shed 1 base, and the junction held 5 bases outside the gene matches. The CDR3 has 16 amino acids. Germline loops: CDR1 LNHNV, CDR2 YYDKDF (reference sequence). CDR3 in amino acids: CATSRSAAGGQETQYF. The CDR3 DNA sequence: TGTGCCACCAGCAGATCGGCAGCGGGGGGCCAAGAGACCCAGTACTTC.

The chain uses TRBV12-3 or TRBV12-4 and TRBJ2-1; D unclear. The CDR3 length is 13 residues. The germline V and J ends were trimmed by 4 bases and 4 bases, with 8 bases remaining between them. The CDR3 spells CASSSQSYNEQFF. In DNA, the CDR3 is TGTGCCAGCAGTTCACAGTCGTACAATGAGCAGTTCTTC.

The chain employs TRBV5-1 and TRBJ1-4; D uncertain. The CDR3 spans 15 residues. The V gene's germline CDR1 is SGHRS and CDR2 YFSETQ. V lost 4 bases and J 2 bases, leaving 12 bases between the germline ends. Here the CDR3 reads CASSRVGDTNEKLFF. CDR3 coding DNA: TGCGCCAGCAGCCGGGTAGGAGATACTAATGAAAAACTGTTTTTT.

The chain carries TRBV9 and TRBJ2-3, with 11 nucleotides matching TRBD2. Losses at the gene ends were 0 bases for V and 8 bases for J; bases not matched to a gene: 2. Germline V gene data show CDR1 as SGDLS and CDR2 as YYNGEE. The CDR3 sequence is 14 residues long. DNA for the CDR3: TGTGCCAGCAGCGTAGACCTAGCGGGGGGTACGCAGTATTTT. This sequence encodes CASSVDLAGGTQYF.

The chain joins TRBV6-5 to TRBJ2-5, with D tentatively TRBD2 (5 bases). Germline V gene sequence: CDR1 MNHEY, CDR2 SVGAGI. Trimming took off 6 bases at V and 7 bases at J, with 15 bases between the two ends. The length of the CDR3 is 13 residues. The CDR3 protein is CASRVEGYWTQYF. The CDR3 DNA is TGTGCCAGCAGAGTTGAGGGTTACTGGACCCAGTACTTC.

The chain recombines TRBV11-2 with TRBJ2-7, with 7 nucleotides matching TRBD1. In germline, CDR1 is SGHAT, CDR2 FQNNGV. Germline trimming cut 5 bases from V and 6 bases from J; bases unmatched to any gene: 13. The CDR3 runs 15 residues. This chain's CDR3 is CASSLRQGDGGEQYF. The CDR3 DNA sequence: TGTGCCAGCAGCCTTCGACAGGGCGACGGAGGCGAGCAGTACTTC.

The chain has TRBV7-8 and TRBJ1-3, with D unresolved. The CDR3 is made up of 16 amino acids. CDR1 and CDR2 from the germline V gene are SGHVS and FQNEAQ. V dropped 1 base and J dropped 0 bases, with 10 bases sitting between them. The CDR3 reads CASSLVTVYSGNTIYF. CDR3 DNA sequence: TGTGCCAGCAGCTTAGTTACAGTATACTCTGGAAACACCATATATTTT.

V usage is TRBV4-2 and J usage is TRBJ2-7; 8 bases map to TRBD1. This CDR3 is 11 amino acids long. CDR1 and CDR2 from the germline V gene are LGHNA and YNFKEQ. V dropped 10 bases and J dropped 4; count of bases not matched to a gene: 3. CDR3 coding DNA: TGTGCCACTGGACAGGGATACGAGCAGTACTTC. Amino acids: CATGQGYEQYF.

The chain couples TRBV27 to TRBJ1-2, with 8 bases aligning to TRBD1. Germline-derived CDR1 and CDR2 are MNHEY and SMNVEV (reference sequence). J gave up 5 bases and V 4 bases, and 12 bases lay outside the gene matches. CDR3 length equals 16 residues. CDR3 residues: CASSSRTGQGRYGYTF. The DNA of the CDR3 is TGTGCCAGCAGTTCCAGAACTGGACAGGGTAGATATGGCTACACCTTC.

V and J are TRBV3-1 (or the pseudogene TRBV3-2) and TRBJ2-1, with D hard to call. CDR3 length: 12 residues. The germline V and J ends were trimmed by 6 bases and 5 bases, with 8 bases remaining between them. Germline lookup yields CDR1 LGHDT and CDR2 YNNKEL (reference sequence). CDR3 protein: CASSRTDNEQFF. The CDR3 DNA sequence: TGTGCCAGCAGTCGCACAGACAATGAGCAGTTCTTC.

The chain is built from TRBV10-3 and TRBJ1-1; D possibly corresponds to TRBD1 (5 bases). V lost 5 bases and J 7 bases, leaving 11 bases between the germline ends. This CDR3 is 12 amino acids long. Germline CDR1 ENHRY, CDR2 SYGVKD. CDR3 sequence: CAISPSGIEAFF. The DNA of the CDR3 is TGTGCCATCAGTCCCTCAGGGATTGAAGCTTTCTTT.

This clone was detected only once. The V and J genes are TRBV5-6 and TRBJ1-1, with D tentatively TRBD1 (6 bases). The ends were cut back, 7 bases at V and 5 bases at J, with 18 bases in the middle. CDR1 is SGHDT, CDR2 YYEEEE, per germline. The length of the CDR3 is 14 residues. The CDR3 spells CASRTGGPLTEAFF. The CDR3 bases are TGTGCCAGCCGCACGGGGGGCCCACTAACTGAAGCTTTCTTT.

This clone was observed a single time. The V and J genes are TRBV5-1 and TRBJ1-1; D unclear. In germline, CDR1 is SGHRS, CDR2 YFSETQ. Deletions cut 1 base from V and 4 bases from J, with 8 bases between. CDR3 length: 13 amino acids. CDR3 DNA: TGCGCCAGCAGCTTGTCCGCGAGCACTGAAGCTTTCTTT. This codes for CASSLSASTEAFF.

V gene TRBV5-6 combines with J gene TRBJ1-1; D is uncertain. V lost 0 bases and J lost 2, with 2 bases in between. This CDR3 has 12 amino acids. Germline V gene lookup returns CDR1 SGHDT and CDR2 YYEEEE. The CDR3 bases are TGTGCCAGCAGCTTGGTAAACACTGAAGCTTTCTTT. This translates into CASSLVNTEAFF.

The chain couples TRBV18 to TRBJ1-1, with 8 bases that match TRBD1. Germline CDR1 reads KGHSH; CDR2 reads LQKENI. Trimming at V came to 6 bases and at J to 1 base, leaving 7 bases not matched to a gene. The CDR3 is 15 amino acids. CDR3 sequence reads: CASSPRGTGNTEAFF. CDR3 bases: TGTGCCAGCTCCCCCCGGGGGACAGGGAACACTGAAGCTTTCTTT.

This chain links TRBV24-1 with TRBJ1-6; no clear D. This CDR3 is built from 15 residues. V dropped 3 bases and J dropped 15 bases, with 20 bases sitting between them. Germline V lookup: CDR1 KGHDR, CDR2 SFDVKD. This CDR3 reads CATSDPYAGHQVLHF. CDR3 DNA: TGTGCCACCAGTGATCCCTACGCCGGTCATCAGGTCCTCCACTTT.

The chain carries TRBV29-1 and TRBJ2-2; TRBD1 matches at 10 bases. Germline values: CDR1 SQVTM, CDR2 ANQGSEA. V lost 7 bases to trimming and J lost 4 bases; unmatched junction nucleotides: 18. The CDR3 extends over 18 amino acids. This chain's CDR3 is CSATRDRGFGGRTGELFF. In DNA, the CDR3 is TGCAGCGCCACCCGGGACAGGGGATTCGGAGGTCGCACCGGGGAGCTGTTTTTT.